These 20 T cell receptor beta chains originate from one sample sequenced in a study of cytomegalovirus exposure and HLA in healthy donors (dated by TCRdb to the late 2010s). The library was obtained by the immunoSEQ multiplex PCR assay. The multiplex PCR relied on a mix of 60 forward primers for TCR Vbeta segments and 13 reverse primers for TCR Jbeta segments. Drawn from immuneACCESS, this table holds only the in-frame rearrangements with V and J called that TCRdb kept. Clones are partly lost; checked studies trace under half to an unresolved V gene and leave the rest unexplained. This sample comprises roughly 220,000 clones, roughly 80% of them detected only once. The ten largest clones add up to 2.5% to 3.5% of the sample. Sequences were obtained from PBMCs. These receptors came from a man aged 25 to 45 in good health and CMV-seronegative.

The rearrangement uses TRBV6-1 and TRBJ1-5; maybe TRBD1 (5 bases). This CDR3 comprises 21 residues. V dropped 2 bases and J dropped 2 bases, with 28 bases sitting between them. Germline V gives CDR1 MNHNS, CDR2 SASEGT. Written as DNA, the CDR3 is TGTGCCAGCAGTGAATTCGGGTTCGATCCGGCAAGGCAGGGTGGCAATCAGCCCCAGCATTTT. Amino acids: CASSEFGFDPARQGGNQPQHF.

The chain recombines TRBV6-1 with TRBJ1-5, with 7 positions matching TRBD1. The V segment lost 5 bases and the J segment 5 bases; nucleotides outside the gene matches: 3. The length of the CDR3 is 13 residues. Germline loops: CDR1 MNHNS, CDR2 SASEGT. CDR3 sequence reads: CASSFGQDQPQHF. The CDR3 DNA is TGTGCCAGCAGTTTCGGACAGGATCAGCCCCAGCATTTT.

This sequence joins TRBV5-1 and TRBJ2-5; 8 nucleotides agree with TRBD1. This CDR3 comprises 15 residues. V lost 3 bases and J lost 5; bases outside the gene matches: 9. Germline V gene data show CDR1 as SGHRS and CDR2 as YFSETQ. CDR3 in DNA: TGCGCCAGCAGCTCTGGACAGGGACCGCGGGAGACCCAGTACTTC. It is translated as CASSSGQGPRETQYF.

This chain uses TRBV10-3 with TRBJ2-7; tentative D call: TRBD1 (5 bases). Looked up from germline, CDR1 is ENHRY and CDR2 is SYGVKD. The length of the CDR3 is 12 residues. With 6 bases removed from V and 2 bases from J, the gap between germline ends came to 8 bases. CDR3: CAIRGQAYEQYF. CDR3 nucleotides: TGTGCCATCAGGGGGCAGGCCTACGAGCAGTACTTC.

CDR3 region: CATAYYDRDSYEQYF. The CDR3 nucleotides are TGTGCCACCGCATACTATGACAGGGACTCCTACGAGCAGTACTTC. V gene TRBV6-9 combines with J gene TRBJ2-7, with 7 bases identical to TRBD1. The V gene end was trimmed by 10 bases and the J gene end by 0 bases; junction bases not matched to a gene: 12. The CDR3 runs to 15 residues. The germline CDR1 and CDR2 sequences are MNHGY and SVAAGI.

This clone was recorded once. V is TRBV7-8 and J is TRBJ1-5; possibly TRBD1 for D (5 bases). The V end lost 5 bases, the J end lost 6 bases, and 14 bases lay between the germline ends. In germline, CDR1 is SGHVS, CDR2 FQNEAQ. The CDR3 extends over 14 amino acids. CDR3 protein: CASSPEGVGQPQHF. CDR3 bases: TGTGCCAGCAGCCCGGAAGGGGTCGGTCAGCCCCAGCATTTT.

V usage is TRBV2 and J usage is TRBJ1-3, with a tentative D call TRBD1 (5 bases). The V end was cut by 6 bases, the J end by 2 bases, with 11 bases between. CDR1 SNHLY and CDR2 FYNNEI come from the germline V gene. The CDR3 is 14 amino acids. This CDR3 reads CASRADSPGNTIYF. The CDR3 nucleotides read TGTGCCAGCAGGGCAGACAGTCCTGGAAACACCATATATTTT. The whole variable domain, remainder taken from reference TRBV2 and TRBJ1-3, is EPEVTQTPSHQVTQMGQEVILRCVPISNHLYFYWYRQILGQKVEFLVSFYNNEISEKSEIFDDQFSVERPDGSNFTLKIRSTKLEDSAMYFCASRADSPGNTIYFGEGSWLTVV.

This rearrangement joins TRBV14 to TRBJ1-2; TRBD1 agrees at 8 bases. The CDR3 covers 15 residues. CDR1 and CDR2 from the germline V gene are SGHDN and FVKESK. V shed 0 bases and J 6 bases; nucleotides not matched to a gene: 6. CDR3 in amino acids: CASSQDVRTGHGYTF. DNA for the CDR3: TGTGCCAGCAGCCAAGATGTAAGGACAGGGCATGGCTACACCTTC.

This chain uses TRBV28 with TRBJ2-7; D may be TRBD2 (6 bases). The CDR3 totals 13 residues. V gave up 11 bases and J gave up 0 bases, with 14 bases separating them. Germline V gene data show CDR1 as MDHEN and CDR2 as SYDVKM. CDR3 nucleotides: TGTGCCTTAGGCGCGGGGAGCTCCTACGAGCAGTACTTC. Protein: CALGAGSSYEQYF.

The rearrangement joins TRBV6-5 to TRBJ1-6; a possible D gene is TRBD1 (5 bases). CDR3 size: 15 residues. Between the trimmed V and J ends, which lost 6 bases and 0 bases, there was a span of 9 bases. Per germline, CDR1 MNHEY and CDR2 SVGAGI. CDR3 loop: CASRGQSSYNSPLHF. Written as DNA, the CDR3 is TGTGCCAGCAGGGGGCAGAGCTCCTATAATTCACCCCTCCACTTT.

In this sample, this clone turned up a few times. One junction end disagrees with the germline gene, perhaps due to a read error. DNA of the CDR3: TGTTCCAGCAGCCAGTTCGGGGTCGCCGGGGAGCTGTTTTTT. It translates to CSSSQFGVAGELFF. J is TRBJ2-2 and V is TRBV7-9; perhaps TRBD2 as D (5 bases). The CDR3 covers 14 residues. Germline V gives CDR1 SEHNR, CDR2 FQNEAQ (reference sequence).

This chain joins TRBV7-9 and TRBJ2-5, with D possibly matching TRBD1 (6 bases). V was clipped by 1 base and J by 2 bases, with 11 bases between them. Germline CDR1 SEHNR, CDR2 FQNEAQ (reference sequence). The CDR3 has 15 residues. The CDR3, as DNA: TGTGCCAGCAGCTTAGGGAGGACAGCTCAAGAGACCCAGTACTTC. Translation gives CASSLGRTAQETQYF.

The chain uses TRBV5-1 and TRBJ2-3; 9 bases match TRBD1. Unmatched junction bases numbered 10, after V lost 4 bases and J lost 4 bases. There are 16 residues in the CDR3. Germline-derived CDR1 and CDR2 are SGHRS and YFSETQ. Written as DNA, the CDR3 is TGCGCCAGCAGCGGGTCCCCGGGACAGGGATCAGATACGCAGTATTTT. It is translated as CASSGSPGQGSDTQYF.

The V gene is TRBV5-6, the J gene TRBJ2-7; possibly TRBD2 for D (6 bases). The length of the CDR3 is 14 residues. The germline V gene encodes CDR1 SGHDT and CDR2 YYEEEE. The V end lost 6 bases, the J end lost 2 bases, and 15 bases lay between the germline ends. CDR3: CASTTGLSPYEQYF. For the CDR3, the DNA is TGTGCCAGCACCACGGGACTCAGCCCCTACGAGCAGTACTTC.

A word on this clone: The junction shows a germline mismatch at one end, possibly a read error. J is TRBJ2-6 and V is TRBV4-2; TRBD1 matches 7 bases. This CDR3 comprises 20 residues. The germline V gene encodes CDR1 LGHNA and CDR2 YNFKEQ. The CDR3, as DNA: TGTGCCAGCAGCCAAGATCTATCGGGACAGCCCTACTCTGGGGCCAGCGTCCTGACTTTC. Translating it yields CASSQDLSGQPYSGASVLTF.

The chain uses TRBV5-1 and TRBJ2-1; TRBD2 might be the D (5 bases). The CDR3 loop spans 15 amino acids. Looked up from germline, CDR1 is SGHRS and CDR2 is YFSETQ. Trimming stripped 1 base from V and 0 bases from J, with 8 bases between. CDR3 DNA sequence: TGCGCCAGCAGCTTGACCGGGGACTCCTACAATGAGCAGTTCTTC. Amino acids: CASSLTGDSYNEQFF.

The DNA of the CDR3 is TGCGCCAGCAGTGACCCCCCGGGGACGCAGTATTTT. Residues: CASSDPPGTQYF. The rearrangement uses TRBV10-1 and TRBJ2-3, with D perhaps matching TRBD2 (5 bases). There are 12 residues in the CDR3. Germline V gives CDR1 WNHNN, CDR2 SYGVQD (reference sequence). V shed 3 bases and J shed 9 bases, with 10 bases lying between them.

This clone was recorded only once. The genes are TRBV7-9 and TRBJ2-5; possibly TRBD2 for D (5 bases). The V end was cut by 5 bases, the J end by 3 bases, with 19 bases between. From germline, CDR1 is SEHNR and CDR2 FQNEAQ (reference sequence). The CDR3 is 16 residues long. CDR3 DNA: TGTGCCAGCAGCCCGACGGGGTTCGGGTGGGAAGAGACCCAGTACTTC. The encoded protein is CASSPTGFGWEETQYF.

The chain is built from TRBV19 and TRBJ1-2; perhaps TRBD1 as D (6 bases). The germline V gene encodes CDR1 LNHDA and CDR2 SQIVND (reference sequence). V was trimmed by 5 bases and J by 5 bases, leaving 15 bases between them. This CDR3 has 14 residues. The DNA of the CDR3 is TGTGCCAGTAGTCCTCAACAGGGTAATTATGGCTACACCTTC. This gives the protein CASSPQQGNYGYTF.

The chain uses TRBV6-5 and TRBJ1-4; D may be TRBD1 (5 bases). CDR1 and CDR2 (germline): MNHEY, SVGAGI. The V end lost 2 bases, the J end lost 8 bases, and 9 bases lay between the germline ends. The CDR3 runs to 13 residues. The CDR3 nucleotides are TGTGCCAGCAGTTACCTGGGGGGGGAAAAACTGTTTTTT. As protein: CASSYLGGEKLFF.